Below, 9 T cell receptor beta chains from the same sample are listed, as sequenced in a study of regulatory T cells in long-lasting Graves disease. Arm-PCR with iRepertoire HTBI primers amplified the CDR3 regions for these TCR beta libraries. One entry per CDR3 protein results from TCRdb running MiXCR on the multiplex PCR reads. The data show approximately 350,000 distinct CDR3 sequences, 15% to 20% seen once. The time point: newly diagnosed GD, antithyroid drugs for less than 3 months. With RNA extracted from PBMCs as input, the TCR library was made. The data were also submitted as part of a second study, on T cells in Graves' hyperthyroidism and ophthalmopathy.

The sequences come from peripheral blood mononuclear cells (PBMCs), collected at new diagnosis, from a patient treated with antithyroid drugs. The source is a woman under 30 with Graves disease.

The chain is built from TRBV7-6 and TRBJ2-1; a possible D gene is TRBD2 (5 bases). Trimming shortened V by 5 bases and J by 0 bases, and 14 bases separated the two germline ends. This CDR3 has 16 residues. Germline CDR1 reads SGHVS; CDR2 reads FNYEAQ. CDR3 sequence: CASSLSEGFSYNEQFF. In DNA, the CDR3 is TGTGCCAGCAGCCTCAGCGAGGGCTTCTCCTACAATGAGCAGTTCTTC.

A few counts support this clonotype. The chain links TRBV27 to TRBJ2-7; TRBD2 aligns across 9 bases. The CDR3 covers 14 residues. Germline CDR1 and CDR2: MNHEY and SMNVEV (reference sequence). Trimming cost V 3 bases and J 5 bases; bases outside gene matches: 5. The CDR3 bases are TGTGCCAGCAGTTTGGGACTAGCTCGCCACGAGCAGTACTTC. Protein product: CASSLGLARHEQYF.

This clonotype was counted at least ten times. The chain joins TRBV20-1 to TRBJ2-7, with 8 bases lining up with TRBD1. The CDR3 contains 14 residues. The V and J ends lost 5 bases and 2 bases, in that order; junction bases with no gene match: 8. In germline, CDR1 is DFQATT, CDR2 SNEGSKA (reference sequence). The CDR3 DNA reads TGCAGTGCTGGGATAGGGGACAGGCCCTACGAGCAGTACTTC. Translating it yields CSAGIGDRPYEQYF.

This clonotype was seen ten or more times. This chain connects TRBV5-1 to TRBJ2-1; TRBD2 matches 8 bases. The CDR3 is 14 residues long. The J segment lost 10 bases and the V segment lost 4 bases, leaving 10 bases of the junction unmatched. CDR1 and CDR2 (germline): SGHRS, YFSETQ. CDR3 sequence reads: CASSRTGGPQEQFF. For the CDR3, the DNA is TGCGCCAGCAGCCGGACGGGGGGGCCACAAGAGCAGTTCTTC.

The V gene is TRBV2, the J gene TRBJ2-3; D call uncertain. Between the trimmed V and J ends, which lost 4 bases and 0 bases, there was a span of 11 bases. Germline CDR1 reads SNHLY; CDR2 reads FYNNEI. This CDR3 is built from 15 residues. The CDR3 sequence is CASSAWKTSTDTQYF. The CDR3 DNA reads TGTGCCAGCAGTGCTTGGAAGACTAGCACAGATACGCAGTATTTT.

This clonotype was seen many times. The rearrangement uses TRBV5-6 and TRBJ2-3, with D perhaps TRBD1 (6 bases). The CDR3 is 15 amino acids. CDR1 is SGHDT, CDR2 YYEEEE, per germline. V lost 5 bases to trimming and J lost 4 bases, with 17 bases between them. The chain's CDR3 is CASSLRRTVADTQYF. The CDR3, as DNA: TGTGCCAGCAGTCTTAGGCGGACAGTGGCAGATACGCAGTATTTT.

V usage is TRBV19 and J usage is TRBJ1-1; D remains unclear. V was clipped by 1 base and J by 5 bases, with 14 bases between them. The CDR3 contains 15 residues. Germline loops: CDR1 LNHDA, CDR2 SQIVND (reference sequence). Here the CDR3 DNA reads TGTGCCAGTAGTATAGGGCGCGAGGGTGGAACTGAAGCTTTCTTT. Translation: CASSIGREGGTEAFF.

In regard to this clonotype: A clone one base away is much larger, so this may be a read error. The CDR3 spells CASSPQTRGPEQYF. In DNA, the CDR3 is TGTGCCAGCAGCCCGCAAACGAGGGGGCCCGAGCAGTACTTC. The rearrangement uses TRBV12-3 or TRBV12-4 and TRBJ2-7; 7 bases are shared with TRBD1. Trimming removed 6 bases from V and 6 bases from J; junction bases left unmatched: 11. The CDR3 is 14 residues long.

This clonotype has a single count. J is TRBJ2-2 and V is TRBV20-1; TRBD1 is a possible D gene (5 bases). The CDR3 has 14 amino acids. The V end lost 3 bases, the J end lost 7 bases, and 15 bases lay between the germline ends. CDR1 is DFQATT, CDR2 SNEGSKA, per germline (reference sequence). CDR3 in DNA: TGCAGTGCTAGGCAGGGCAGGAGTGACGGGGAGCTGTTTTTT. Its protein is CSARQGRSDGELFF.